One and the same sample provided the 15 T cell receptor beta chains below, sequenced in a study of human T cells and chemical hapten exposure. Time point here: patch test 1, 2 weeks after DPC sensitization. Treatment described: therapeutic diphenylcyclopropenone sensitization with weekly scalp DPC. TCRdb used MiXCR to reprocess the RACE reads, holding one entry per CDR3 protein. The sample shows 65,000 to 85,000 distinct CDR3 sequences, roughly 12% of them seen only once. Sample: whole blood, taken in connection with sensitization to the hapten diphenylcyclopropenone (DPC). Receptor source: a woman aged 60-75 years with alopecia areata. Some clones in this sample may be carry-over from other donors' samples.

This clonotype showed up many times. This chain connects TRBV6-2 or TRBV6-3 to TRBJ2-3; no definite D call. The CDR3 is 13 amino acids. Germline V gene sequence: CDR1 MNHEY, CDR2 SVGEGT. V was clipped by 4 bases and J by 4 bases, with 9 bases between them. In DNA, the CDR3 is TGTGCCAGCAGTTCTCTCGCGGCAGATACGCAGTATTTT. Translation: CASSSLAADTQYF.

This clonotype was seen repeatedly, ten times or more. The gene calls are TRBV30 and TRBJ2-6, with a tentative D call TRBD1 (5 bases). V dropped 5 bases and J dropped 1 base, with 9 bases sitting between them. CDR3 length: 14 residues. The V gene's germline CDR1 is GTSNPN and CDR2 SVGIG (reference sequence). The CDR3 loop is CAWDQGSGANVLTF. The CDR3 DNA is TGTGCCTGGGACCAGGGTTCTGGGGCCAACGTCCTGACTTTC. Using reference TRBV30 and TRBJ2-6 for the parts outside the CDR3, the full variable domain is SQTIHQWPATLVQPVGSPLSLECTVEGTSNPNLYWYRQAAGRGLQLLFYSVGIGQISSEVPQNLSASRPQDRQFILSSKKLLLSDSGFYLCAWDQGSGANVLTFGAGSRLTVL.

This clonotype was found a few times. The chain joins TRBV2 to TRBJ2-3, with 9 bases fitting TRBD2. The CDR3 has 15 residues. Looked up from germline, CDR1 is SNHLY and CDR2 is FYNNEI. Germline trimming cut 1 base from V and 3 bases from J; bases unmatched to any gene: 2. DNA of the CDR3: TGTGCCAGCAGTGAAGATGCGGGGGGGACAGATACGCAGTATTTT. As protein: CASSEDAGGTDTQYF.

This clonotype showed up just a few times. The CDR3 is CAISESLGDSPNTEAFF. In DNA, the CDR3 is TGTGCCATCAGTGAGTCCTTAGGGGACAGCCCGAACACTGAAGCTTTCTTT. The genes are TRBV10-3 and TRBJ1-1; 7 bases match TRBD1. The CDR3 length is 17 residues. V lost 0 bases, J lost 1 base, and 8 bases stayed unmatched. CDR1 and CDR2 from the germline V gene are ENHRY and SYGVKD.

The CDR3: CSARDPLAGGHRELFF. The CDR3 bases are TGCAGTGCTAGAGATCCCCTAGCGGGGGGGCACCGGGAGCTGTTTTTT. This chain uses TRBV20-1 with TRBJ2-2; 12 positions agree with TRBD2. Germline V lookup: CDR1 DFQATT, CDR2 SNEGSKA (reference sequence). V lost 0 bases and J lost 9; bases outside the gene matches: 8. This CDR3 contains 16 residues.

The chain has TRBV3-1 and TRBJ2-5, with D perhaps TRBD2 (5 bases). The CDR3 length is 12 residues. V lost 1 base and J lost 9, with 9 bases in between. From germline, CDR1 is LGHDT and CDR2 YNNKEL (reference sequence). CDR3 sequence: CASSQGLRAQYF. As DNA, the CDR3 is TGTGCCAGCAGCCAAGGACTGCGGGCCCAGTACTTC.

V is TRBV11-2 and J is TRBJ2-3, with 9 bases matching TRBD2. The CDR3 totals 16 residues. V dropped 5 bases and J dropped 6; count of bases not matched to a gene: 12. CDR1 is SGHAT and CDR2 is FQNNGV in the germline V gene. The DNA of the CDR3 is TGTGCCAGCAGCCCTCGGGGAGCGGGGGGACTGGATACGCAGTATTTT. Its protein is CASSPRGAGGLDTQYF.

This clonotype was picked up one time. V usage is TRBV5-6 and J usage is TRBJ1-1; D gene unclear. Trimming left V 3 bases short and J 3 bases short, with 3 bases between. The CDR3 consists of 11 residues. Germline CDR1 reads SGHDT; CDR2 reads YYEEEE. In DNA form, the CDR3 reads TGTGCCAGCAGCTGGGACACTGAAGCTTTCTTT. It translates to CASSWDTEAFF.

The CDR3 loop is CASSAERGQNQPQHF. CDR3 nucleotides: TGTGCCAGCAGTGCAGAACGTGGACAGAATCAGCCCCAGCATTTT. V gene TRBV27 combines with J gene TRBJ1-5, with a possible D match to TRBD1 (6 bases). There are 15 residues in the CDR3. Germline CDR1 and CDR2: MNHEY and SMNVEV (reference sequence). V lost 5 bases and J lost 4, with 15 bases in between.

This clonotype came up a few times. For the CDR3, the DNA is TGTGCCAGCAGCGTAGACCTTCAGGGAGGCAATTCACCCCTCCACTTT. Encoded protein: CASSVDLQGGNSPLHF. The chain uses TRBV9 and TRBJ1-6; possibly TRBD1 for D (5 bases). The CDR3 contains 16 residues. V was trimmed by 0 bases and J by 7 bases, leaving 14 bases between them. Germline CDR1 SGDLS, CDR2 YYNGEE.

This clonotype has just a few counts. The chain uses TRBV14 and TRBJ1-2; 7 positions agree with TRBD1. In germline, CDR1 is SGHDN, CDR2 FVKESK. This CDR3 comprises 14 residues. Losses at the gene ends were 0 bases for V and 11 bases for J; bases not matched to a gene: 9. DNA of the CDR3: TGTGCCAGCAGCCAAGACGAGGGGGCGCGGCGTTACACCTTC. Translating it yields CASSQDEGARRYTF.

The V gene is TRBV27, the J gene TRBJ2-5; 9 bases align to TRBD2. V shed 6 bases and J 4 bases; nucleotides not matched to a gene: 6. The CDR3 consists of 14 residues. Germline-derived CDR1 and CDR2 are MNHEY and SMNVEV (reference sequence). The CDR3 region is CASRREGASETQYF. Here the CDR3 DNA reads TGTGCCAGCAGGCGGGAGGGGGCTTCAGAGACCCAGTACTTC.

The sample holds many counts of this clonotype. The rearrangement uses TRBV5-1 and TRBJ2-2; D tentatively reads TRBD1 or TRBD2 (5 bases each). V gave up 1 base and J gave up 5 bases, with 12 bases separating them. Germline lookup yields CDR1 SGHRS and CDR2 YFSETQ. The CDR3 has 15 residues. CDR3 region: CASSLNPGSTGELFF. The DNA for the CDR3 is TGCGCCAGCAGCTTGAATCCAGGGAGTACCGGGGAGCTGTTTTTT.

This clonotype was detected only a few times. V usage is TRBV30 and J usage is TRBJ1-5; TRBD1 might be the D (6 bases). V was pared by 8 bases and J by 2 bases, with 16 bases between. The CDR3 has 14 residues. In germline, CDR1 is GTSNPN, CDR2 SVGIG (reference sequence). CDR3 sequence (DNA): TGTGCCGGGGGCAGGGGATGGGGCAATCAGCCCCAGCATTTT. Translating gives CAGGRGWGNQPQHF.

A few counts support this clonotype. The chain recombines TRBV29-1 with TRBJ2-3; a possible D gene is TRBD2 (5 bases). Germline V gives CDR1 SQVTM, CDR2 ANQGSEA. The CDR3 is 13 amino acids. The V and J ends lost 7 bases and 6 bases respectively, with 17 bases between them. The CDR3, as DNA: TGCAGCGCCAAACGACGGGGAGACGATACGCAGTATTTT. Translation: CSAKRRGDDTQYF.